The 8 T cell receptor beta chains below were found in one sample sequenced in a study of early T cells in non-severe SARS-CoV-2 infection. MiXCR was run by TCRdb on the 5' RACE reads, yielding one entry per CDR3 protein. The table has about 80,000 distinct CDR3 sequences, approximately 12% seen once; the top ten hold roughly 3.1%. The source material was whole blood. The receptor set was obtained from an adult who was a healthcare worker with PCR-confirmed SARS-CoV-2 infection or an uninfected control (not recorded which).

This clonotype has ten or more counts. The gene calls are TRBV18 and TRBJ1-3, with D hard to call. Germline loops: CDR1 KGHSH, CDR2 LQKENI. CDR3 length equals 15 residues. Trimming shortened V by 0 bases and J by 1 base, and 7 bases separated the two germline ends. The CDR3 is CASSPPSKSGNTIYF. The CDR3 DNA reads TGTGCCAGCTCACCACCTAGCAAATCTGGAAACACCATATATTTT.

The chain employs TRBV27 and TRBJ2-1; D ambiguous. Germline loops: CDR1 MNHEY, CDR2 SMNVEV (reference sequence). Trimming cost V 7 bases and J 4 bases, with 11 bases left between them. The CDR3 has 13 amino acids. CDR3 sequence: CASIRPGYNEQFF. The CDR3 DNA reads as TGTGCCAGCATAAGACCCGGTTACAATGAGCAGTTCTTC.

This clonotype appeared a few times. The chain employs TRBV12-3 or TRBV12-4 and TRBJ1-5; D remains unclear. V was pared by 7 bases and J by 0 bases, with 4 bases between. The CDR3 spans 12 residues. The CDR3 DNA is TGTGCCAGCACCTCTAGCAATCAGCCCCAGCATTTT. Translation gives CASTSSNQPQHF.

The chain has TRBV28 and TRBJ1-2, with unresolved D. The germline CDR1 and CDR2 sequences are MDHEN and SYDVKM. The CDR3 runs 17 residues. V was trimmed by 7 bases and J by 0 bases, leaving 21 bases between them. The CDR3 nucleotides are TGTGCCAGCATTAGTAGGAGGATCGGGGTGCCTAACTATGGCTACACCTTC. Translating it yields CASISRRIGVPNYGYTF.

This clonotype has more than one count but fewer than ten. This chain uses TRBV28 with TRBJ2-3, with 7 bases aligning to TRBD2. Germline values: CDR1 MDHEN, CDR2 SYDVKM. The CDR3 sequence is 16 residues long. Trimming took 6 bases from V and 2 from J; bases not matched to a gene: 11. CDR3 sequence (DNA): TGTGCCAGCAGCTCCGGGACTATCCTCAACACAGATACGCAGTATTTT. Translation gives CASSSGTILNTDTQYF.

This clonotype has just a few counts. The genes are TRBV6-1 and TRBJ2-1; unclear D gene. Germline CDR1 and CDR2: MNHNS and SASEGT. V lost 4 bases, J lost 6 bases, and 13 bases lay in between. The CDR3 extends over 14 amino acids. The CDR3 loop is CASSVNSLVNEQFF. The CDR3 nucleotides are TGTGCCAGCAGTGTAAACAGCCTCGTCAATGAGCAGTTCTTC.

This clonotype appeared a few times. Since no conserved phenylalanine or tryptophan closes the CDR3, a read error is the likely cause. The chain couples TRBV29-1 to TRBJ2-1, with TRBD2 matching over 8 bases. The germline V gene encodes CDR1 SQVTM and CDR2 ANQGSEA. The CDR3 contains 15 residues. V was clipped by 4 bases and J by 4 bases; unmatched bases: 9. The CDR3 spells CSVGPRERGYNEQFL. CDR3 coding DNA: TGCAGCGTTGGCCCCCGGGAGCGGGGGTACAATGAGCAGTTCCTC.

This clonotype was found a few times. V is TRBV2 and J is TRBJ2-1, with a possible D match to TRBD2 (6 bases). The CDR3 spans 14 residues. Trimming removed 4 bases at V and 4 bases at J, with 11 bases between. CDR1 is SNHLY, CDR2 FYNNEI, per germline. CDR3 coding DNA: TGTGCCAGCAGTGGAGACGGGACTTACAATGAGCAGTTCTTC. It codes for CASSGDGTYNEQFF. Full variable domain (outside the CDR3, taken from reference TRBV2 and TRBJ2-1): EPEVTQTPSHQVTQMGQEVILRCVPISNHLYFYWYRQILGQKVEFLVSFYNNEISEKSEIFDDQFSVERPDGSNFTLKIRSTKLEDSAMYFCASSGDGTYNEQFFGPGTRLTVL.